This TCR beta chain was identified in a study of kidney transplant recipient with SARS-CoV-2 infection. Trimming left V 7 bases short and J 4 bases short, with 23 bases between. This CDR3 region has 16 residues. Germline CDR1 and CDR2: SGHRS and YFSETQ. TCRdb re-derived calls from the reads in MiXCR, one entry per CDR3 protein. The data hold fewer than 250,000 distinct CDR3 sequences, with 25% to 30% observed a single time. This clonotype was counted ten times or more. The sequencing here drew on a blood sample, taken at baseline and on roughly day 110 from a kidney transplant recipient. The receptor was isolated from a young adult male patient who had COVID-19 and was a kidney transplant recipient. Some of the T cells may derive from the graft donor. The chain uses TRBV5-1 and TRBJ1-2; unclear D gene. The CDR3 bases are TGCGCCAGCGGTAACAGATCGGTTCGAAAGACCTATGGCTACACCTTC. Protein: CASGNRSVRKTYGYTF.